This T cell receptor beta chain appears in the sequencing data of a study of T cell responses to AZD1222 COVID-19 vaccine. Whole-study findings and limits: Unmutated variant regions reportedly attract nearly half of all spike-specific TCRs.

Germline loops: CDR1 MGHDK, CDR2 SYGVNS. CDR3 size: 13 residues. V lost 2 bases and J lost 8, with 10 bases in between. As regards this clone: What it binds is unknown.

It was second doses at about 4 or about 12 weeks that were pooled. TCRdb keeps only in-frame clones here, not all; method: immunoSEQ multiplex PCR. Of tens of thousands of clones in the sample, more than 85% are singletons; the top ten hold roughly 4.8%. The TCR was taken from an adult who received the AZD1222 COVID-19 vaccine. The material was peripheral blood, obtained 28 days after the second AZD1222 dose. The rearrangement uses TRBV25-1 and TRBJ2-1; the D is unclear. The CDR3 bases are TGTGCCAGCAGTGAAGTAGAATTCTATGAGCAGTTCTTC. Amino acid sequence: CASSEVEFYEQFF.